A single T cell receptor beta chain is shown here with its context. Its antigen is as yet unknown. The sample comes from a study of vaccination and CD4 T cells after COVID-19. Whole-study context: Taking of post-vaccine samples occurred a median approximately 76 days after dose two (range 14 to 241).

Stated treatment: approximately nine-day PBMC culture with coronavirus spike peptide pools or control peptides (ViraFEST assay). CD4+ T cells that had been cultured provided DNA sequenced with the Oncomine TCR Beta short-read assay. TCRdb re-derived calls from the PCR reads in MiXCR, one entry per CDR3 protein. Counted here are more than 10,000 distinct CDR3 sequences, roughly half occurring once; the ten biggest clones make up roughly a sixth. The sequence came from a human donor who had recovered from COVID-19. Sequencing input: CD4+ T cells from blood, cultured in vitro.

The CDR3 sequence is CASSLRGGAPYGYTF. In DNA, the CDR3 is TGTGCCAGCAGCCTGCGAGGGGGCGCCCCCTATGGCTACACCTTC. V is TRBV7-8 and J is TRBJ1-2; 7 bases are shared with TRBD1. This CDR3 is built from 15 residues. Germline trimming cut 5 bases from V and 4 bases from J; bases unmatched to any gene: 10. Germline V CDR1 and CDR2: SGHVS, FQNEAQ.